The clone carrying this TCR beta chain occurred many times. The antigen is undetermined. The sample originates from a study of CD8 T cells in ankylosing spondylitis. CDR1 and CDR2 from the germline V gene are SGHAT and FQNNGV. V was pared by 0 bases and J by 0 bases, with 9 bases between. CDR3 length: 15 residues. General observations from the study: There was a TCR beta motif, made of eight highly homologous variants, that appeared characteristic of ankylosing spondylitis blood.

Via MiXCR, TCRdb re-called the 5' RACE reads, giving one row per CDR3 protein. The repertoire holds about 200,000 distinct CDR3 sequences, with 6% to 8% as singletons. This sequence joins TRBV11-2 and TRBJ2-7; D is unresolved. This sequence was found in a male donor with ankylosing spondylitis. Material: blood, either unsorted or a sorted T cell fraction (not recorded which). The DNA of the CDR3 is TGTGCCAGCAGCTTAGAGCGCGTAAACTCCTACGAGCAGTACTTC. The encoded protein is CASSLERVNSYEQYF.